This is a list of T cell receptor beta chains from one sample in a study of T cell changes during pregnancy in multiple sclerosis. Sequencing was performed with immunoSEQ multiplex PCR; in TCRdb, only in-frame clones are kept and a portion is missing. The table has roughly 31,000 clones, 85% to 90% seen once. The sample here was CD8+ T cells from peripheral blood mononuclear cells, taken before pregnancy. All receptors come from a female donor with multiple sclerosis, enrolled in a pregnancy study. The CDR3 runs from the conserved cysteine through the conserved F or W. The D gene is left open where the match is weak. A row's size may be missing; if present it is once, few, many or a size class.

D gene,V gene,J gene,clone size,CDR3 protein,CDR3 DNA
.,TRBV11-2,TRBJ2-5,.,CASSLDPLAGVLETQYF,TGTGCCAGCAGCTTAGATCCCCTGGCCGGGGTTCTCGAGACCCAGTACTTC
TRBD1,TRBV5-6,TRBJ1-2,.,CASSFDRGFGYGYTF,TGTGCCAGCAGCTTTGACAGGGGGTTTGGCTATGGCTACACCTTC
TRBD1,TRBV27,TRBJ2-3,.,CASTGTGETEDTQYF,TGTGCCAGCACGGGGACAGGGGAGACGGAAGATACGCAGTATTTT
.,TRBV11-2,TRBJ1-2,.,CASSPPGMAPRGYTF,TGTGCCAGCAGCCCCCCGGGGATGGCCCCTAGGGGCTACACCTTC
.,TRBV30,TRBJ1-2,.,CAWSVLEAVANYGYTF,TGTGCCTGGAGTGTACTTGAGGCGGTGGCTAACTATGGCTACACCTTC
.,TRBV10-3,TRBJ2-7,once,CAISALRNKGGYYEQYF,TGTGCCATCAGTGCACTTAGAAACAAGGGGGGGTACTACGAGCAGTACTTC
.,TRBV30,TRBJ1-1,few,CAWTSGILNTEAFF,TGTGCCTGGACTTCGGGGATACTGAACACTGAAGCTTTCTTT
TRBD2,TRBV6-4,TRBJ2-3,.,CASSDSASGEGTDTQYF,TGTGCCAGCAGTGACTCGGCTAGCGGGGAGGGCACAGATACGCAGTATTTT
.,TRBV27,TRBJ2-7,.,CASSLMGRGYEQYF,TGTGCCAGCAGTTTAATGGGGCGGGGCTACGAGCAGTACTTC
.,TRBV7-9,TRBJ2-2,.,CASSPWTENTGELFF,TGTGCCAGCAGCCCTTGGACAGAGAACACCGGGGAGCTGTTTTTT
.,TRBV4-3,TRBJ1-3,.,CASSQATQGKGNTIYF,TGCGCCAGCAGCCAAGCCACTCAGGGGAAGGGGAACACCATATATTTT
.,TRBV30,TRBJ1-2,.,CALEWQGGYTF,TGTGCCTTGGAGTGGCAGGGTGGCTACACCTTC
.,TRBV19,TRBJ2-2,.,CASRFSGELFF,TGTGCCAGTAGGTTCTCCGGGGAGCTGTTTTTT
TRBD1,TRBV4-1,TRBJ1-1,.,CASSLLQGARRNTEAFF,TGCGCCAGCAGCCTCTTACAGGGGGCGCGCAGGAACACTGAAGCTTTCTTT
TRBD2,TRBV4-3,TRBJ2-1,.,CASSQAPWTSGGARNEQFF,TGCGCCAGCAGCCAAGCGCCCTGGACTAGCGGGGGGGCACGGAATGAGCAGTTCTTC
.,TRBV13,TRBJ1-4,.,CASSQGRGDEKLFF,TGTGCCAGCAGCCAGGGCAGGGGTGATGAAAAACTGTTTTTT
TRBD1,TRBV4-2,TRBJ1-4,.,CASSRGDRTNEKLFF,TGTGCCAGCAGCCGTGGGGACAGGACTAATGAAAAACTGTTTTTT
.,TRBV4-1,TRBJ2-7,once,CASSQGQHDYEQYF,TGCGCCAGCAGCCAAGGACAGCACGACTACGAGCAGTACTTC
TRBD1,TRBV4-2,TRBJ1-5,.,CASSPGQGSWPQHF,TGTGCCAGCAGCCCGGGACAGGGAAGTTGGCCCCAGCATTTT
TRBD1,TRBV5-5,TRBJ2-4,.,CASSLPPGQGLGPKNIQYF,TGTGCCAGCAGCCTGCCTCCGGGACAGGGGCTCGGGCCCAAAAACATTCAGTACTTC